Below, one TCR beta chain is given with its context. No antigen is known for it. The V and J ends lost 0 bases and 2 bases respectively, with 8 bases between them. Germline V gene sequence: CDR1 SGHRS, CDR2 YFSETQ. The CDR3 has 14 amino acids. These data are taken from a study of T-cell memory formation after mild COVID-19. Study-level information: Most TCR clusters belonged to a single donor.

TCRalpha and TCRbeta libraries used 5'RACE with constant-segment primers and UMIs. TCRdb re-called the 5' RACE reads through MiXCR, storing one row per CDR3 protein. The top ten hold under 25% of the sample, which has about 340,000 distinct CDR3 sequences, about 16% seen once. Study conclusions and caveats: There were some responding clones in pre-infection memory, which suggested that cross-reactive memory had joined. A balance of CD4 and CD8 characterized clones contracting day 15 to 85, whereas later expanders leaned CD4+.

The rearrangement joins TRBV5-1 to TRBJ2-5; D is undetermined. The source material was PBMCs or a T cell subset sorted from them (not recorded which). The sequence came from a young man who had mild COVID-19 (a few samples of this study predate the infection). Cell type and time point are not known. This chain's CDR3 is CASSLDPHQETQYF. The DNA for the CDR3 is TGCGCCAGCAGCTTGGACCCGCATCAAGAGACCCAGTACTTC.